A single TCR beta chain is shown here with its context. What it recognizes is unknown. This sample is part of a study of OX40 agonist ivuxolimab in advanced cancers. In the study overall: Every 2 weeks, ivuxolimab was infused into the patients intravenously at between 0.01 and 10 mg/kg. Of the patients, three showed partial responses, one with hepatocellular carcinoma and two with cutaneous melanoma.

Looked up from germline, CDR1 is SEHNR and CDR2 is FQNEAQ (reference sequence). The CDR3 has 14 amino acids. The J segment lost 8 bases and the V segment lost 5 bases, leaving 8 bases of the junction unmatched. Whole-study results and caveats: The study did not work out the antigen specificity of the expanded peripheral T cells.

The repertoire was sequenced with immunoSEQ multiplex PCR; TCRdb's copy has only in-frame clones and lacks some. The sample holds 80,000 to 95,000 clones, 80% to 90% seen once. The V gene is TRBV7-9, the J gene TRBJ2-1; TRBD2 agrees at 8 bases. The sample consisted of CD4+ or CD8+ T cells sorted from blood, taken in a trial of the OX40 agonist ivuxolimab. The sequence derives from an adult with an advanced solid tumor such as melanoma, head and neck, liver or kidney cancer. In DNA form, the CDR3 reads TGTGCCAGCAGCCCCAGGACTAGCAGCTATGAGCAGTTCTTC. Its translation: CASSPRTSSYEQFF.